Following are 21 T cell receptor beta chains from one sample sequenced in a study of T-cell reconstitution after alpha-beta-depleted transplantation in children. A library of TCRbeta sequences, prepared with unique molecular identifiers, was generated. Using its own MiXCR run on the PCR reads, TCRdb lists one record per CDR3 protein. Here the sample spans 450,000 to 600,000 distinct CDR3 sequences, roughly 33% being singletons. This specimen consisted of PBMCs from the stem cell graft donor, obtained from the stem cell graft. These receptors all stem from a human donor who donated a stem cell graft to a child with aplastic anemia.

This clonotype was counted between two and nine times. The chain carries TRBV7-2 and TRBJ2-7, with TRBD2 matching 15 bases. V was pared by 5 bases and J by 5 bases, with 10 bases of the junction left unmatched. The CDR3 runs to 17 residues. Germline CDR1 SGHTA, CDR2 FQGNSA. The CDR3 reads CASSPPGLAGGGNEQYF. The DNA for the CDR3 is TGTGCCAGCAGCCCGCCGGGACTAGCGGGAGGAGGTAACGAGCAGTACTTC.

The CDR3 DNA follows: TGCGCCAGCAGCCCGGGGACGGCGAGAGAGCAGTACTTC. This sequence encodes CASSPGTAREQYF. V and J are TRBV5-1 and TRBJ2-7; D may be TRBD1 or TRBD2 (5 bases each). V was shortened by 4 bases and J by 7 bases, with 15 bases between the two germline ends. The CDR3 sequence is 13 residues long. Germline CDR1 and CDR2: SGHRS and YFSETQ.

This clonotype was picked up a small number of times. The rearrangement joins TRBV11-3 to TRBJ2-5, with TRBD2 identical over 11 bases. Germline-derived CDR1 and CDR2 are SGHNT and YENEEA. With V trimmed by 3 bases and J by 5 bases, 11 bases remained unmatched. CDR3 length: 17 residues. The DNA for the CDR3 is TGTGCCAGCAGCTTCGGGACTAGCGGACTTGGGAGGGAGACCCAGTACTTC. Protein product: CASSFGTSGLGRETQYF.

The chain links TRBV7-8 to TRBJ2-2; the match to TRBD2 covers 8 bases. The CDR3 consists of 13 residues. Germline CDR1 SGHVS, CDR2 FQNEAQ. V was clipped by 11 bases and J by 6 bases; unmatched bases: 8. The CDR3 protein is CAGGTRWPGELFF. For the CDR3, the DNA is TGTGCCGGAGGGACTAGGTGGCCCGGGGAGCTGTTTTTT.

The chain has TRBV7-8 and TRBJ2-7; a possible D gene is TRBD2 (6 bases). The germline V and J ends were trimmed by 6 bases and 6 bases, with 21 bases remaining between them. Per the germline V gene, CDR1 is SGHVS and CDR2 is FQNEAQ. The CDR3 extends over 15 amino acids. The CDR3 DNA reads as TGTGCCAGCAGTTACGGGACTCCTCGAGAATCCGAGCAGTACGTC. Protein product: CASSYGTPRESEQYV.

This clonotype was seen only a few times. The V and J genes are TRBV28 and TRBJ2-1; 7 nucleotides agree with TRBD2. Germline-derived CDR1 and CDR2 are MDHEN and SYDVKM. Trimming cost V 4 bases and J 3 bases; bases outside gene matches: 6. The length of the CDR3 is 15 residues. In DNA, the CDR3 is TGTGCCAGCAGTTCCTCTAGCGGAGTCTACAATGAGCAGTTCTTC. This sequence encodes CASSSSSGVYNEQFF. The complete variable domain, with remaining parts taken from reference TRBV28 and TRBJ2-1, reads DVKVTQSSRYLVKRTGEKVFLECVQDMDHENMFWYRQDPGLGLRLIYFSYDVKMKEKGDIPEGYSVSREKKERFSLILESASTNQTSMYLCASSSSSGVYNEQFFGPGTRLTVL.

V usage is TRBV4-3 and J usage is TRBJ2-6; D uncertain. Trimming shortened V by 0 bases and J by 0 bases, and 9 bases separated the two germline ends. The CDR3 runs 17 residues. Germline V CDR1 and CDR2: LGHNA, YSLEER. CDR3 region: CASSQERTRSGANVLTF. The DNA for the CDR3 is TGCGCCAGCAGCCAAGAAAGGACCCGCTCTGGGGCCAACGTCCTGACTTTC.

This clonotype was recorded a few times. The chain carries TRBV29-1 and TRBJ1-1; possible D gene TRBD1, 6 bases. Germline values: CDR1 SQVTM, CDR2 ANQGSEA. V shed 3 bases and J shed 8 bases, with 13 bases lying between them. The CDR3 runs 12 residues. The CDR3 spells CSVDPGEREAFF. The CDR3 DNA is TGCAGCGTTGACCCAGGGGAAAGGGAAGCTTTCTTT.

The gene calls are TRBV29-1 and TRBJ2-3; D is undetermined. CDR1 is SQVTM and CDR2 is ANQGSEA in the germline V gene. V was trimmed by 4 bases and J by 0 bases, leaving 14 bases between them. This CDR3 contains 15 residues. The CDR3 is CSVVSHPLSTDTQYF. The CDR3 bases are TGCAGCGTTGTGAGTCACCCTCTCAGCACAGATACGCAGTATTTT.

This clonotype was seen only a few times. V is TRBV2 and J is TRBJ1-2, with 7 bases fitting TRBD1. The CDR3 consists of 13 residues. Germline V gene sequence: CDR1 SNHLY, CDR2 FYNNEI. After removal of 4 bases from V and 3 bases from J, the junction contained 2 bases not matched to a gene. CDR3 bases: TGTGCCAGCAGTGCAGGGGGTTACTATGGCTACACCTTC. Its protein is CASSAGGYYGYTF.

V usage is TRBV4-2 and J usage is TRBJ2-7, with TRBD1 matching over 9 bases. V lost 4 bases, J lost 4 bases, and 8 bases stayed unmatched. The germline V gene has CDR1 LGHNA and CDR2 YNFKEQ. The CDR3 has 15 amino acids. The CDR3 bases are TGTGCCAGCAGCCTTCAGGGACAGGGAGTTTACGAGCAGTACTTC. Translation: CASSLQGQGVYEQYF.

This clonotype came up a few times. The chain uses TRBV20-1 and TRBJ2-4; TRBD2 aligns across 7 bases. This CDR3 has 14 amino acids. Germline CDR1 and CDR2: DFQATT and SNEGSKA (reference sequence). The V segment lost 0 bases and the J segment 7 bases; nucleotides outside the gene matches: 6. In nucleotides, the CDR3 is TGCAGTGCTAGAGATCCGACTAGCCGGAACATTCAGTACTTC. It encodes CSARDPTSRNIQYF.

CDR3 residues: CASSAQGGGAEAFF. The CDR3 DNA is TGTGCCAGCAGCGCCCAGGGGGGGGGCGCTGAAGCTTTCTTT. J is TRBJ1-1 and V is TRBV12-3 or TRBV12-4; TRBD1 agrees at 7 bases. The CDR3 contains 14 residues. V dropped 6 bases and J dropped 6; count of bases not matched to a gene: 10.

The V gene is TRBV9, the J gene TRBJ1-4; TRBD1 agrees at 7 bases. Per germline, CDR1 SGDLS and CDR2 YYNGEE. The CDR3 loop spans 13 amino acids. Trimming at V came to 4 bases and at J to 8 bases, leaving 5 bases not matched to a gene. CDR3 DNA sequence: TGTGCCAGCAGCATGGGGACAGTCGAAAAACTGTTTTTT. The encoded protein is CASSMGTVEKLFF.

V is TRBV4-3 and J is TRBJ2-2; TRBD2 matches at 7 bases. The germline gives CDR1 LGHNA, CDR2 YSLEER. This CDR3 region has 18 residues. The J segment lost 5 bases and the V segment lost 0 bases, leaving 12 bases of the junction unmatched. CDR3 sequence reads: CASSQDGGGDTQTGELFF. For the CDR3, the DNA is TGCGCCAGCAGCCAAGATGGGGGAGGGGATACTCAAACCGGGGAGCTGTTTTTT.

This clonotype was seen a few times. The genes are TRBV7-9 and TRBJ2-7; no reliable D call. V was shortened by 1 base and J by 7 bases, with 14 bases between the two germline ends. This CDR3 has 14 amino acids. Germline-derived CDR1 and CDR2 are SEHNR and FQNEAQ (reference sequence). The chain's CDR3 is CASSLGGSRWEQYV. In nucleotides, the CDR3 is TGTGCCAGCAGCTTAGGTGGGTCGAGGTGGGAGCAGTACGTC.

This clonotype was picked up a small number of times. The genes are TRBV5-1 and TRBJ2-5; D is unresolved. The CDR3 totals 14 residues. V lost 0 bases and J 4 bases, leaving 10 bases between the germline ends. Germline CDR1 and CDR2: SGHRS and YFSETQ. CDR3 sequence reads: CASSLGANPETQYF. CDR3 in DNA: TGCGCCAGCAGCTTGGGAGCCAACCCAGAGACCCAGTACTTC.

The V call is TRBV15, the J call TRBJ1-6; no firm D call. Germline V gene sequence: CDR1 LNHNV, CDR2 YYDKDF (reference sequence). The CDR3 is made up of 15 amino acids. Between the trimmed V and J ends, which lost 0 bases and 9 bases, there was a span of 12 bases. CDR3 sequence (DNA): TGTGCCACCAGCAGAGATCGTAACATTGGTTCACCCCTCCACTTT. It is translated as CATSRDRNIGSPLHF.

The chain has TRBV7-2 and TRBJ2-5, with 12 bases matching TRBD2. Germline V gives CDR1 SGHTA, CDR2 FQGNSA. After removal of 5 bases from V and 2 bases from J, the junction contained 6 bases not matched to a gene. The CDR3 has 16 residues. This chain's CDR3 is CASSDGLAGLQETQYF. The CDR3 DNA reads as TGTGCCAGCAGCGACGGACTAGCGGGGTTACAAGAGACCCAGTACTTC.

In this sample, this clonotype turned up a few times. The CDR3 loop is CAWIPTGGGYTF. CDR3 nucleotide sequence: TGTGCCTGGATCCCAACAGGGGGCGGCTACACCTTC. The chain employs TRBV30 and TRBJ1-2; 9 nucleotides agree with TRBD1. The CDR3 is 12 residues long. Losses at the gene ends were 4 bases for V and 8 bases for J; bases not matched to a gene: 5. The germline V gene encodes CDR1 GTSNPN and CDR2 SVGIG (reference sequence).

This clonotype showed up just a few times. The V gene is TRBV9, the J gene TRBJ2-1; no reliable D call. V was pared by 0 bases and J by 5 bases, with 3 bases between. The CDR3 covers 12 residues. The V gene's germline CDR1 is SGDLS and CDR2 YYNGEE. The CDR3 coding sequence is TGTGCCAGCAGCGTAGCTGACAATGAGCAGTTCTTC. Protein product: CASSVADNEQFF.